One sample yielded the 18 T cell receptor beta chains listed below, sequenced in a study of siplizumab effects on memory and regulatory T cells. Method: immunoSEQ multiplex PCR; TCRdb's copy keeps in-frame clones and lacks some. The sample shows approximately 70,000 clones, around 90% of them seen only once. Sequenced material: CD8+ T cells sorted from blood. The receptors derive from a human donor in good health.

V is TRBV5-1 and J is TRBJ2-3, with D unresolved. Germline assignment: CDR1 SGHRS and CDR2 YFSETQ. Trimming took off 2 bases at V and 2 bases at J, with 12 bases between the two ends. The CDR3 is made up of 15 amino acids. The CDR3 DNA reads as TGCGCCAGCAGCTTATGGACCGCAAACACAGATACGCAGTATTTT. It specifies CASSLWTANTDTQYF. The variable domain in full, completed from reference TRBV5-1 and TRBJ2-3, reads KAGVTQTPRYLIKTRGQQVTLSCSPISGHRSVSWYQQTPGQGLQFLFEYFSETQRNKGNFPGRFSGRQFSNSRSEMNVSTLELGDSALYLCASSLWTANTDTQYFGPGTRLTVL.

The rearrangement uses TRBV27 and TRBJ1-1; possible D gene TRBD1, 5 bases. Germline V lookup: CDR1 MNHEY, CDR2 SMNVEV (reference sequence). This CDR3 region has 16 residues. V gave up 5 bases and J gave up 4 bases, with 20 bases separating them. The CDR3 nucleotides are TGTGCCAGCAGTCCGCCACGGGGGGGGGAAGGCACTGAAGCTTTCTTT. Residues: CASSPPRGGEGTEAFF.

The chain uses TRBV6-5 and TRBJ2-5; TRBD1 matches at 10 bases. The J segment lost 3 bases and the V segment lost 6 bases, leaving 7 bases of the junction unmatched. Germline loops: CDR1 MNHEY, CDR2 SVGAGI. This CDR3 region has 15 residues. The CDR3 DNA follows: TGTGCCAGCAGGGTCGGGACAGGGGCAAAAGAGACCCAGTACTTC. Translating it yields CASRVGTGAKETQYF.

V and J are TRBV2 and TRBJ2-7, with 8 bases aligning to TRBD1. This CDR3 has 14 residues. V shed 10 bases and J 4 bases; nucleotides not matched to a gene: 12. Germline V gives CDR1 SNHLY, CDR2 FYNNEI. CDR3 sequence reads: CAKSAGGLGYEQYF. The CDR3 DNA sequence: TGTGCCAAGTCGGCAGGGGGCCTGGGGTACGAGCAGTACTTC.

This chain uses TRBV10-3 with TRBJ2-7; D call uncertain. This CDR3 is built from 13 residues. The V gene's germline CDR1 is ENHRY and CDR2 SYGVKD. V dropped 10 bases and J dropped 4 bases, with 17 bases sitting between them. The CDR3 bases are TGTGCCAGCGTAGAGGACGGTTCATACGAGCAGTACTTC. This sequence encodes CASVEDGSYEQYF.

This chain uses TRBV14 with TRBJ1-1; no firm D call. V lost 2 bases and J lost 1, with 11 bases in between. In germline, CDR1 is SGHDN, CDR2 FVKESK. The length of the CDR3 is 15 residues. In DNA form, the CDR3 reads TGTGCCAGCAGCCAATTCAGCTCGGGGAACACTGAAGCTTTCTTT. This sequence encodes CASSQFSSGNTEAFF.

The V and J genes are TRBV11-2 and TRBJ2-7; possibly TRBD1 for D (6 bases). Germline V CDR1 and CDR2: SGHAT, FQNNGV. V was clipped by 5 bases and J by 3 bases, with 11 bases between them. The CDR3 totals 13 residues. CDR3 nucleotide sequence: TGTGCCAGCAGCCCAGAGGACAGCTACGAGCAGTACTTC. Its protein product is CASSPEDSYEQYF. The variable domain in full, with the rest retrieved from reference TRBV11-2 and TRBJ2-7, is EAGVAQSPRYKIIEKRQSVAFWCNPISGHATLYWYQQILGQGPKLLIQFQNNGVVDDSQLPKDRFSAERLKGVDSTLKIQPAKLEDSAVYLCASSPEDSYEQYFGPGTRLTVT.

The chain couples TRBV19 to TRBJ2-7; 8 nucleotides line up with TRBD2. Germline assignment: CDR1 LNHDA and CDR2 SQIVND (reference sequence). This CDR3 has 15 residues. V lost 1 base, J lost 0 bases, and 2 bases stayed unmatched. For the CDR3, the DNA is TGTGCCAGTAGTATAGCGGGAGGGCCCTCCTACGAGCAGTACTTC. Its protein is CASSIAGGPSYEQYF. Full variable domain (missing parts from reference TRBV19 and TRBJ2-7): DGGITQSPKYLFRKEGQNVTLSCEQNLNHDAMYWYRQDPGQGLRLIYYSQIVNDFQKGDIAEGYSVSREKKESFPLTVTSAQKNPTAFYLCASSIAGGPSYEQYFGPGTRLTVT.

The V gene is TRBV6-6, the J gene TRBJ1-5, with D hard to call. The CDR3 extends over 15 amino acids. V lost 7 bases and J 3 bases, leaving 16 bases between the germline ends. Germline V gene sequence: CDR1 MNHNY, CDR2 SVGAGI (reference sequence). The CDR3 region has the DNA TGTGCCAGCATTCAAAATTTCTATACCAATCAGCCCCAGCATTTT. It yields the protein CASIQNFYTNQPQHF.

This sequence joins TRBV10-2 and TRBJ1-2, with D possibly being TRBD1 (5 bases). This CDR3 contains 13 residues. Germline V gene sequence: CDR1 WSHSY, CDR2 SAAADI. V was cut by 7 bases and J by 0 bases, with 9 bases left in between. The CDR3 loop is CASMEGTNYGYTF. The DNA for the CDR3 is TGCGCCAGCATGGAGGGGACTAACTATGGCTACACCTTC.

This sequence joins TRBV2 and TRBJ2-3; TRBD2 might be the D (6 bases). CDR1 and CDR2 (germline): SNHLY, FYNNEI. V lost 7 bases and J 0 bases, leaving 14 bases between the germline ends. This CDR3 contains 15 residues. The chain's CDR3 is CASNSAGTSTDTQYF. CDR3 bases: TGTGCCAGCAACTCCGCGGGAACTAGCACAGATACGCAGTATTTT.

With regard to this clone: Relative to the germline gene, one junction end is altered; a read error may explain this. The CDR3 coding sequence is TGTGCCAGCAGTTTGGCCGGGACAGGGGAATCCTACGAGCAGTACTTC. This codes for CASSLAGTGESYEQYF. The genes are TRBV5-4 and TRBJ2-7, with 10 bases that match TRBD1. Germline-derived CDR1 and CDR2 are SGHNT and YYREEE (reference sequence). The CDR3 runs to 16 residues.

This clone was counted once. This sequence joins TRBV13 and TRBJ1-2; no firm D call. This CDR3 spans 13 amino acids. The germline CDR1 and CDR2 sequences are PRHDT and FYEKMQ (reference sequence). V was clipped by 4 bases and J by 8 bases, with 14 bases between them. CDR3 coding DNA: TGTGCCAGCAGCTCGGACGGGATTGGAGGCTACACCTTC. The encoded protein is CASSSDGIGGYTF.

This clone was found once. The chain recombines TRBV7-3 with TRBJ2-3; TRBD2 matches 8 bases. Germline loops: CDR1 SGHTA, CDR2 FQGTGA. Unmatched junction bases numbered 8, after V lost 6 bases and J lost 6 bases. The CDR3 has 14 amino acids. CDR3 in DNA: TGTGCCAGCAGTCAGGGACTAGTCCCCGATACGCAGTATTTT. It encodes CASSQGLVPDTQYF. Full variable domain (outside the CDR3, taken from reference TRBV7-3 and TRBJ2-3): GAGVSQTPSNKVTEKGKYVELRCDPISGHTALYWYRQSLGQGPEFLIYFQGTGAADDSGLPNDRFFAVRPEGSVSTLKIQRTERGDSAVYLCASSQGLVPDTQYFGPGTRLTVL.

This chain uses TRBV6-6 with TRBJ1-4; D is ambiguous. The CDR3 is 16 amino acids. With 1 base removed from V and 4 bases from J, the gap between germline ends came to 13 bases. Looked up from germline, CDR1 is MNHNY and CDR2 is SVGAGI (reference sequence). The CDR3 nucleotides read TGTGCCAGCAGTTACTTCAGCCAGGCACTTAATGAAAAACTGTTTTTT. Translated: CASSYFSQALNEKLFF.

The chain has TRBV5-6 and TRBJ1-2; D remains ambiguous. CDR1 SGHDT and CDR2 YYEEEE come from the germline V gene. CDR3 size: 13 residues. Trimming removed 0 bases from V and 1 base from J, with 4 bases in between. CDR3 nucleotides: TGTGCCAGCAGCTTGGCGGATAACTATGGCTACACCTTC. It is translated as CASSLADNYGYTF.

The V gene is TRBV10-2, the J gene TRBJ2-1; perhaps TRBD2 as D (6 bases). The germline gives CDR1 WSHSY, CDR2 SAAADI. The CDR3 is made up of 13 amino acids. The ends were cut back, 4 bases at V and 5 bases at J, with 9 bases in the middle. Here the CDR3 DNA reads TGCGCCAGCAGTGGGAGGGGCGACAATGAGCAGTTCTTC. Translated, it gives CASSGRGDNEQFF.

The chain has TRBV5-6 and TRBJ2-7; D remains ambiguous. Trimming cost V 2 bases and J 2 bases, with 11 bases left between them. CDR1 is SGHDT, CDR2 YYEEEE, per germline. This CDR3 region has 14 residues. The CDR3 nucleotides are TGTGCCAGCAGCTTAACCCGACCCCCCTACGAGCAGTACTTC. Encoded protein: CASSLTRPPYEQYF.